This TCR beta chain stems from a study of T cells in Graves' hyperthyroidism and ophthalmopathy. A note on this clonotype: Its specificity is not known.

The length of the CDR3 is 15 residues. V lost 1 base and J 0 bases, leaving 13 bases between the germline ends. Germline CDR1 is DFQATT and CDR2 is SNEGSKA (reference sequence). Authors of the study amplified TCR beta CDR3 regions from RNA transcripts. Researchers ran a first-round RT-PCR on the TCR CDR3 using the HTBI primer set. Each CDR3 protein gets one entry after TCRdb re-called the multiplex PCR reads with MiXCR. The sample gives over 700,000 distinct CDR3 sequences, over 35% of which show up once; approximately 8.7% is in the top ten. Study-level points and caveats: The model's output predicted ophthalmopathy at a median of approximately 6.5 months prior to onset.

Every diagnosis used clinical symptoms, serum thyroxine and TRAb, thyroid ultrasound and orbital computed tomography. This sample holds PBMCs from approximately 10 ml fresh peripheral blood. The rearrangement uses TRBV20-1 and TRBJ2-7; weak D call: TRBD2 (6 bases). The sequence was obtained from a man between 18 and 35 years old with Graves' hyperthyroidism. Specimen: blood. The CDR3 sequence is CSARARDWSSYEQYF. In DNA form, the CDR3 reads TGCAGTGCTAGAGCTCGGGACTGGAGCTCCTACGAGCAGTACTTC.